This T cell receptor beta chain is from a study of T cell responses to AZD1222 COVID-19 vaccine. At the level of the study: Second-dose timings of about 4 or about 12 weeks were pooled. Broader study findings: Repertoire sampling happened only post peak T cell response.

Many counts were recorded for this clone. What it binds is not known. Only in-frame clones appear in the TCRdb table, and some are missing; sequencing was by immunoSEQ multiplex PCR. The sample yields around 100,000 clones, around 90% seen once. V was pared by 8 bases and J by 5 bases, with 15 bases between. The CDR3 is made up of 13 amino acids. Per germline, CDR1 SGHVS and CDR2 FQNEAQ. This specimen consisted of peripheral blood, obtained on day 0 of AZD1222 vaccination. This rearrangement joins TRBV7-8 to TRBJ1-1, with D perhaps matching TRBD1 (6 bases). The TCR comes from an adult in good health. The CDR3 sequence is CASGIQGRTEAFF. The CDR3 DNA follows: TGTGCCAGCGGCATTCAGGGGAGAACTGAAGCTTTCTTT. The full variable domain, its missing parts supplied by reference TRBV7-8 and TRBJ1-1, is GAGVSQSPRYKVAKRGQDVALRCDPISGHVSLFWYQQALGQGPEFLTYFQNEAQLDKSGLPSDRFFAERPEGSVSTLKIQRTQQEDSAVYLCASGIQGRTEAFFGQGTRLTVV.